These 11 T cell receptor beta chains were all obtained from the same sample, sequenced in a study of cytomegalovirus exposure and HLA in healthy donors. 60 Vbeta and 13 Jbeta primers were used in PCR. TCRdb's copy holds only in-frame clones and misses some; the assay was immunoSEQ multiplex PCR. The sample contains some 100,000 clones, around 80% of which appear only once. Sequences were obtained from PBMCs. These receptors were collected from a female donor in good health and CMV-seropositive.

V is TRBV6-5 and J is TRBJ1-3, with a weak D call TRBD1 (6 bases). This CDR3 is built from 16 residues. Trimming removed 0 bases at V and 4 bases at J, with 13 bases between. The germline CDR1 and CDR2 sequences are MNHEY and SVGAGI. CDR3 sequence reads: CASSYSRQAAGNTIYF. Written as DNA, the CDR3 is TGTGCCAGCAGTTACTCGAGACAGGCTGCGGGAAACACCATATATTTT.

The genes are TRBV19 and TRBJ2-1, with 9 positions matching TRBD1. V lost 4 bases, J lost 7 bases, and 2 bases stayed unmatched. Germline V gives CDR1 LNHDA, CDR2 SQIVND (reference sequence). The CDR3 consists of 13 residues. CDR3 coding DNA: TGTGCCAGTAGTAAGGACAGGGGAAATGAGCAGTTCTTC. Residues: CASSKDRGNEQFF.

The J gene is TRBJ2-2, the V gene TRBV29-1; a weak D match, TRBD2 (6 bases). CDR1 is SQVTM and CDR2 is ANQGSEA in the germline V gene. V lost 7 bases to trimming and J lost 1 base, with 13 bases between them. The CDR3 runs 14 residues. DNA of the CDR3: TGCAGCGCCCAACTAGCTAGGAACACCGGGGAGCTGTTTTTT. It translates to CSAQLARNTGELFF.

The V call is TRBV25-1, the J call TRBJ1-1; 7 nucleotides align to TRBD1. There are 15 residues in the CDR3. CDR1 is MGHDK, CDR2 SYGVNS, per germline. J lost 3 bases, V lost 4 bases, and 8 bases had no gene match. The CDR3 protein is CASSAWTGRDTEAFF. The DNA for the CDR3 is TGTGCCAGCAGTGCCTGGACAGGCAGGGACACTGAAGCTTTCTTT.

This chain uses TRBV6-1 with TRBJ1-1; D is perhaps TRBD1 (5 bases). The CDR3 is 15 amino acids. With 5 bases removed from V and 0 bases from J, the gap between germline ends came to 13 bases. Germline CDR1 MNHNS, CDR2 SASEGT. The CDR3 sequence: CASSRPRQLNTEAFF. As DNA, the CDR3 is TGTGCCAGCAGTAGACCCCGACAGTTGAACACTGAAGCTTTCTTT.

This clone was found once. V and J are TRBV11-3 and TRBJ2-1; 15 bases fit TRBD2. V shed 5 bases and J 10 bases; nucleotides not matched to a gene: 6. Germline CDR1 is SGHNT and CDR2 is YENEEA. The CDR3 length is 15 residues. CDR3 region: CASSRGLAGGGEQFF. CDR3 bases: TGTGCCAGCAGCCGGGGACTAGCGGGAGGCGGCGAGCAGTTCTTC.

The CDR3 is CATQGSSSNYGYTF. CDR3 in DNA: TGTGCCACCCAGGGGTCCTCCTCCAATTATGGCTACACCTTC. The chain employs TRBV6-6 and TRBJ1-2, with D maybe TRBD1 (6 bases). CDR3 length: 14 residues. The V gene lost 10 bases and the J gene lost 5 bases, with 20 bases spanning the gap. Per germline, CDR1 MNHNY and CDR2 SVGAGI (reference sequence).

This chain connects TRBV30 to TRBJ2-5, with TRBD1 matching 8 bases. The V and J ends lost 5 bases and 5 bases, in that order; junction bases with no gene match: 7. The CDR3 has 13 residues. Germline V gene lookup returns CDR1 GTSNPN and CDR2 SVGIG (reference sequence). DNA of the CDR3: TGTGCCTGGGACAGGGGTCTTGGTGAGACCCAGTACTTC. Translated: CAWDRGLGETQYF.

The V and J genes are TRBV15 and TRBJ2-7; TRBD1 matches 7 bases. The CDR3 loop spans 13 amino acids. The germline V gene has CDR1 LNHNV and CDR2 YYDKDF (reference sequence). The junction had 7 bases not matched to a gene; V was cut back by 2 bases and J by 9 bases. The CDR3 DNA reads TGTGCCACCAGCAGAAGGGACAGCCCCGCGCAGTACTTC. Amino acid sequence: CATSRRDSPAQYF.

This clone was detected a few times. This chain connects TRBV6-1 to TRBJ2-7, with TRBD1 identical over 7 bases. Germline V gene lookup returns CDR1 MNHNS and CDR2 SASEGT. The V segment lost 7 bases and the J segment 2 bases; nucleotides outside the gene matches: 5. The CDR3 contains 13 residues. The CDR3 spells CASKEDRTYEQYF. CDR3 DNA: TGTGCCAGCAAGGAGGACAGGACCTACGAGCAGTACTTC.

This clone has only a few counts. At the DNA level, this CDR3 is encoded by other sequences in the same sample as well. This sequence joins TRBV19 and TRBJ2-1; 9 nucleotides line up with TRBD1. After removal of 6 bases from V and 8 bases from J, the junction contained 2 bases not matched to a gene. Germline CDR1 LNHDA, CDR2 SQIVND (reference sequence). This CDR3 region has 12 residues. The CDR3: CASRGQGDEQFF. Here the CDR3 DNA reads TGTGCCAGTAGGGGACAGGGAGATGAGCAGTTCTTC.